This TCR beta chain was captured by sequencing in a study of long-term antiretroviral therapy in people with HIV. At least one PBMC sample before ART and at least two after were required. This CDR3 is 12 amino acids long. Trimming took 4 bases from V and 10 from J, leaving 14 bases between them. The germline V gene encodes CDR1 SGHDT and CDR2 YYEEEE. At the survey level, the v3.0 immunoSEQ assay was run. Some clones are missing from TCRdb's copy, which holds only in-frame ones; the method was immunoSEQ multiplex PCR. The sample consists of 25,000 to 35,000 clones, around nine tenths of them appearing once.

The clonotype originates from a woman between 18 and 29 years old with HIV. The chain carries TRBV5-6 and TRBJ1-2; possible D gene TRBD1, 5 bases. The material was unsorted PBMCs, obtained 1.8 years after starting antiretroviral therapy. The CDR3 is CASSPGTAVYTF. CDR3 DNA sequence: TGTGCCAGCAGCCCCGGGACCGCTGTCTACACCTTC.